A single sample is the source of the 29 T cell receptor beta chains below, sequenced in a study of blood T cell repertoires in COVID-19. Assay: immunoSEQ multiplex PCR; the TCRdb copy retains only in-frame clones and omits some. Of 300,000 to 450,000 clones listed, 85% to 90% were seen once; the top ten hold 1%. The sample was PBMCs or T cells enriched from blood (not recorded which). These receptors all stem from a woman aged 25 to 39 who had been exposed to COVID-19.

The chain recombines TRBV28 with TRBJ1-1; D gene uncertain. Germline loops: CDR1 MDHEN, CDR2 SYDVKM. The CDR3 loop spans 13 amino acids. Deletions cut 3 bases from V and 1 base from J, with 6 bases between. CDR3 amino acids: CASSLGGNTEAFF. DNA for the CDR3: TGTGCCAGCAGTTTGGGAGGGAACACTGAAGCTTTCTTT.

The gene calls are TRBV10-2 and TRBJ2-7; 10 nucleotides agree with TRBD2. This CDR3 comprises 15 residues. Losses at the gene ends were 1 base for V and 4 bases for J; bases not matched to a gene: 4. CDR1 and CDR2 from the germline V gene are WSHSY and SAAADI. This CDR3 reads CASSEWASGSYEQYF. Here the CDR3 DNA reads TGCGCCAGCAGTGAGTGGGCTAGCGGGAGTTACGAGCAGTACTTC.

The rearrangement joins TRBV6-5 to TRBJ2-3; D perhaps matches TRBD2 (5 bases). V was clipped by 6 bases and J by 3 bases, with 16 bases between them. CDR1 MNHEY and CDR2 SVGAGI come from the germline V gene. This CDR3 has 15 amino acids. Here the CDR3 reads CASSLVEGSTDTQYF. The CDR3 nucleotides are TGTGCCAGCAGCCTAGTCGAGGGTAGTACAGATACGCAGTATTTT.

CDR3 nucleotides: TGTGCTAGTGGTTTTCAGGGAAACAAGCTGTTTTTT. Translation gives CASGFQGNKLFF. This sequence joins TRBV12-5 and TRBJ1-4; a possible D gene is TRBD1 (5 bases). Between the trimmed V and J ends, which lost 3 bases and 14 bases, there was a span of 13 bases. CDR3 length equals 12 residues. Germline CDR1 reads LGHNT; CDR2 reads FRNRAP.

The chain has TRBV6-5 and TRBJ1-5; maybe TRBD1 (5 bases). The CDR3 contains 15 residues. CDR1 is MNHEY and CDR2 is SVGAGI in the germline V gene. V dropped 0 bases and J dropped 0 bases, with 6 bases sitting between them. The chain's CDR3 is CASSYSGDSNQPQHF. Written as DNA, the CDR3 is TGTGCCAGCAGTTACTCAGGGGATAGCAATCAGCCCCAGCATTTT.

The chain joins TRBV28 to TRBJ2-1, with 11 bases matching TRBD2. The trim removed 4 bases at V and 9 bases at J, leaving 8 bases unmatched. The CDR3 has 15 amino acids. Germline lookup yields CDR1 MDHEN and CDR2 SYDVKM. CDR3 coding DNA: TGTGCCAGCAGTTCGGTAGCGGGAGGGCGAAGTGAGCAGTTCTTC. Translated, it gives CASSSVAGGRSEQFF.

This sequence joins TRBV27 and TRBJ2-2; D might be TRBD1 (5 bases). The CDR3 runs to 15 residues. Per germline, CDR1 MNHEY and CDR2 SMNVEV (reference sequence). V was cut by 7 bases and J by 6 bases, with 18 bases left in between. CDR3 bases: TGTGCCAGCAACTCCCCCGCAGGGTTTCCCGGGGAGCTGTTTTTT. It translates to CASNSPAGFPGELFF.

The genes are TRBV7-9 and TRBJ1-1; 9 bases agree with TRBD1. The germline CDR1 and CDR2 sequences are SEHNR and FQNEAQ (reference sequence). This CDR3 spans 16 amino acids. The V gene end was trimmed by 4 bases and the J gene end by 7 bases; junction bases not matched to a gene: 13. CDR3 bases: TGTGCCAGCAGCTCAACAGGGGGCGCGTTGGTTGATGAAGCTTTCTTT. This gives the protein CASSSTGGALVDEAFF.

The genes are TRBV6-5 and TRBJ1-2, with TRBD1 matching 7 bases. V lost 2 bases to trimming and J lost 4 bases; unmatched junction nucleotides: 4. The CDR3 totals 14 residues. Germline CDR1 MNHEY, CDR2 SVGAGI. The CDR3 nucleotides read TGTGCCAGCAGTTACGAGAGGGACAGCTATGGCTACACCTTC. It is translated as CASSYERDSYGYTF.

J is TRBJ2-2 and V is TRBV7-6; 8 bases align to TRBD2. With V trimmed by 4 bases and J by 2 bases, 6 bases remained unmatched. The CDR3 contains 16 residues. Germline CDR1 reads SGHVS; CDR2 reads FNYEAQ. The CDR3 loop is CASSSIAGPNTGELFF. The CDR3 DNA is TGTGCCAGCAGCTCAATAGCGGGGCCTAACACCGGGGAGCTGTTTTTT.

The chain carries TRBV19 and TRBJ2-7, with TRBD2 identical over 10 bases. Unmatched junction bases numbered 8, after V lost 4 bases and J lost 2 bases. The germline CDR1 and CDR2 sequences are LNHDA and SQIVND (reference sequence). This CDR3 has 16 residues. Written as DNA, the CDR3 is TGTGCCAGTAGTAGGGCCCTAGCGGGAGACCCCTACGAGCAGTACTTC. It is translated as CASSRALAGDPYEQYF.

CDR3 protein: CASSEGTSVNEQFF. The CDR3 region has the DNA TGTGCCAGCAGTGAAGGGACTAGCGTGAATGAGCAGTTCTTC. The gene calls are TRBV6-1 and TRBJ2-1, with 9 nucleotides matching TRBD2. In germline, CDR1 is MNHNS, CDR2 SASEGT. The CDR3 covers 14 residues. V lost 1 base to trimming and J lost 7 bases; unmatched junction nucleotides: 2.

This CDR3 reads CASSAGEKLFF. CDR3 sequence (DNA): TGTGCCAGCAGCGCGGGGGAAAAACTGTTTTTT. This chain connects TRBV5-6 to TRBJ1-4; D is undetermined. The CDR3 has 11 amino acids. The germline V gene encodes CDR1 SGHDT and CDR2 YYEEEE. V lost 4 bases and J 8 bases, leaving 6 bases between the germline ends.

This clone was seen only once. The rearrangement links TRBV28 to TRBJ2-7, with 9 bases matching TRBD1. In germline, CDR1 is MDHEN, CDR2 SYDVKM. This CDR3 is 14 amino acids long. Germline trimming cut 4 bases from V and 5 bases from J; bases unmatched to any gene: 6. DNA of the CDR3: TGTGCCAGCAGTTCGACAGGGGGTATCGACGAGCAGTACTTC. Protein: CASSSTGGIDEQYF.

This chain links TRBV19 with TRBJ1-2, with a weak D call TRBD1 (6 bases). The V and J ends lost 5 bases and 4 bases respectively, with 17 bases between them. Germline lookup yields CDR1 LNHDA and CDR2 SQIVND (reference sequence). The CDR3 totals 15 residues. The CDR3 region has the DNA TGTGCCAGTAGTGCGACGGACAGAAGAGGCTATGGCTACACCTTC. Its translation is CASSATDRRGYGYTF.

The J gene is TRBJ2-1, the V gene TRBV3-1 (or the pseudogene TRBV3-2), with 11 positions matching TRBD1. The trim removed 0 bases at V and 8 bases at J, leaving 9 bases unmatched. This CDR3 has 17 amino acids. Germline CDR1 LGHDT, CDR2 YNNKEL (reference sequence). The CDR3 DNA follows: TGTGCCAGCAGCCAAGAAGGCTGGGGACAGGGGGACGATGAGCAGTTCTTC. It translates to CASSQEGWGQGDDEQFF.

V is TRBV4-1 and J is TRBJ1-2; 9 positions match TRBD1. The CDR3 totals 17 residues. J was trimmed by 7 bases and V by 4 bases; bases with no gene match: 16. Germline V lookup: CDR1 MGHRA, CDR2 YSYEKL. CDR3 amino acids: CASSPSGTGNLWGGYTF. In DNA, the CDR3 is TGCGCCAGCAGCCCGTCCGGGACAGGGAATTTATGGGGTGGCTACACCTTC.

The chain links TRBV5-5 to TRBJ1-3; D perhaps matches TRBD1 (5 bases). The CDR3 spans 17 residues. The germline V gene encodes CDR1 SGHKS and CDR2 YYEKEE (reference sequence). Trimming stripped 0 bases from V and 0 bases from J, with 13 bases between. CDR3 residues: CASSLGEGAYSGNTIYF. CDR3 DNA: TGTGCCAGCAGCTTGGGGGAAGGGGCTTACTCTGGAAACACCATATATTTT.

The chain is built from TRBV7-3 and TRBJ1-3; 7 bases are shared with TRBD1. Trimming took 8 bases from V and 15 from J; bases not matched to a gene: 10. The CDR3 covers 11 residues. In germline, CDR1 is SGHTA, CDR2 FQGTGA. In DNA form, the CDR3 reads TGTGCCAGCGCGACAGGGATTTCTTCATATTTT. Protein sequence: CASATGISSYF.

J is TRBJ1-1 and V is TRBV5-1; D is uncertain. The V and J ends lost 1 base and 0 bases respectively, with 4 bases between them. Germline V gene lookup returns CDR1 SGHRS and CDR2 YFSETQ. The CDR3 has 13 residues. CDR3 DNA: TGCGCCAGCAGCTTGAACATGAACACTGAAGCTTTCTTT. This gives the protein CASSLNMNTEAFF.

This chain links TRBV2 with TRBJ2-1; 7 bases map to TRBD2. Looked up from germline, CDR1 is SNHLY and CDR2 is FYNNEI. CDR3 length: 14 amino acids. Trimming cost V 7 bases and J 0 bases; bases outside gene matches: 3. The CDR3 nucleotides are TGTGCCAGCAAAGCGGGGAGCTCCTACAATGAGCAGTTCTTC. The encoded protein is CASKAGSSYNEQFF.

The rearrangement uses TRBV5-4 and TRBJ2-2; D possibly corresponds to TRBD1 (5 bases). Trimming cost V 0 bases and J 3 bases, with 15 bases left between them. The CDR3 is 17 amino acids. Looked up from germline, CDR1 is SGHNT and CDR2 is YYREEE (reference sequence). CDR3 sequence (DNA): TGTGCCAGCAGCTTGGCCGTTAGGGGTTCGGACACCGGGGAGCTGTTTTTT. As protein: CASSLAVRGSDTGELFF. Based on the CDR3 plus reference TRBV5-4 and TRBJ2-2, the full variable domain is ETGVTQSPTHLIKTRGQQVTLRCSSQSGHNTVSWYQQALGQGPQFIFQYYREEENGRGNFPPRFSGLQFPNYSSELNVNALELDDSALYLCASSLAVRGSDTGELFFGEGSRLTVL.

This rearrangement joins TRBV2 to TRBJ1-1, with 8 positions matching TRBD1. J was trimmed by 5 bases and V by 6 bases; bases with no gene match: 8. The CDR3 spans 14 residues. CDR1 SNHLY and CDR2 FYNNEI come from the germline V gene. The CDR3 here is CASSPGGARTEAFF. CDR3 DNA: TGTGCCAGCAGCCCAGGGGGCGCGAGGACTGAAGCTTTCTTT.

In the case of this clone: At one end, the junction sequence differs from germline, possibly due to a read error. V is TRBV29-1 and J is TRBJ1-2; D possibly corresponds to TRBD1 (5 bases). CDR1 and CDR2 from the germline V gene are SQVTM and ANQGSEA. The CDR3 has 11 amino acids. CDR3 in amino acids: CSAEEGVGYTF. Here the CDR3 DNA reads TGCAGCGCTGAAGAAGGGGTTGGCTACACCTTC.

The chain couples TRBV10-1 to TRBJ2-3; TRBD1 agrees at 8 bases. Germline values: CDR1 WNHNN, CDR2 SYGVQD (reference sequence). With 6 bases clipped from V and 6 bases from J, the junction kept 8 bases outside the gene matches. The CDR3 is 14 residues long. CDR3 loop: CASRAGQGSDTQYF. In DNA, the CDR3 is TGCGCCAGCAGGGCTGGACAGGGTTCGGATACGCAGTATTTT.

The chain links TRBV2 to TRBJ1-5, with 7 positions matching TRBD1. Looked up from germline, CDR1 is SNHLY and CDR2 is FYNNEI. The CDR3 spans 15 residues. Trimming cost V 7 bases and J 4 bases; bases outside gene matches: 10. The chain's CDR3 is CASTQGNRGNQPQHF. In nucleotides, the CDR3 is TGTGCCAGCACCCAGGGGAACAGGGGTAATCAGCCCCAGCATTTT.

V gene TRBV5-1 combines with J gene TRBJ1-5; D is perhaps TRBD1 (6 bases). The V end lost 4 bases, the J end lost 7 bases, and 15 bases lay between the germline ends. Germline loops: CDR1 SGHRS, CDR2 YFSETQ. This CDR3 has 14 amino acids. The CDR3 nucleotides are TGCGCCAGCAGCCTCACAGGGTCGGGGCAGCCCCAGCATTTT. Translating it yields CASSLTGSGQPQHF. The complete variable domain, with remaining parts taken from reference TRBV5-1 and TRBJ1-5, reads KAGVTQTPRYLIKTRGQQVTLSCSPISGHRSVSWYQQTPGQGLQFLFEYFSETQRNKGNFPGRFSGRQFSNSRSEMNVSTLELGDSALYLCASSLTGSGQPQHFGDGTRLSIL.

There are a few counts of this clone. This chain joins TRBV5-1 and TRBJ2-3, with TRBD1 matching over 11 bases. V dropped 4 bases and J dropped 3; count of bases not matched to a gene: 10. CDR3 length: 17 residues. Per germline, CDR1 SGHRS and CDR2 YFSETQ. Here the CDR3 reads CASSAYPGQGGTDTQYF. The DNA for the CDR3 is TGCGCCAGCAGCGCATATCCGGGACAGGGGGGAACAGATACGCAGTATTTT.

The chain links TRBV19 to TRBJ2-1, with D possibly TRBD1 on 5 matching bases. Trimming removed 5 bases at V and 1 base at J, with 21 bases between. The CDR3 is 18 residues long. The germline gives CDR1 LNHDA, CDR2 SQIVND (reference sequence). This CDR3 is CASSDLAAGRISYNEQFF. The CDR3 DNA sequence: TGTGCCAGTAGTGATTTGGCGGCAGGGCGGATTTCCTACAATGAGCAGTTCTTC.